Listed below are T cell receptor beta chains from one sample, sequenced in a study of cytomegalovirus exposure and HLA in healthy donors. Some clones are missing from TCRdb's copy, which holds only in-frame ones; the method was immunoSEQ multiplex PCR. This table holds hundreds of thousands of clones, roughly 85% found once. Input material: PBMCs. Receptors were obtained from a male donor in good health and CMV-seronegative. Both conserved end residues are part of each CDR3. D genes are given only for firm matches. Expanded clones are given a class, and other clones once, few, many or no size at all.

size	J	V	D	DNA	CDR3
NA	TRBJ1-1	TRBV15	TRBD1	TGTGCCACCAGCACCCTGACAGGGTGGGGAACTGAAGCTTTCTTT	CATSTLTGWGTEAFF
NA	TRBJ2-1	TRBV5-1	TRBD2	TGCGCCAGCAGCCTTGGACTAGCGGGGGGGTATTACAATGAGCAGTTCTTC	CASSLGLAGGYYNEQFF
NA	TRBJ2-2	TRBV15	NA	TGTGCCACCAGCACCGGAGGAGGGAACACCGGGGAGCTGTTTTTT	CATSTGGGNTGELFF
few	TRBJ1-1	TRBV7-3	TRBD1	TGTGCCAGCAGCCTCTCGACAGGGGGCGCTTCTGGCGTTTTCTTT	CASSLSTGGASGVFF
NA	TRBJ2-2	TRBV5-1	NA	TGCGCCAGCAGCGTTCCCCTAAACACCGGGGAGCTGTTTTTT	CASSVPLNTGELFF
NA	TRBJ2-2	TRBV27	TRBD1	TGTGCCAGCAGTATCGAAGCAGGGGGCAAGCTGTTTTTT	CASSIEAGGKLFF
NA	TRBJ1-5	TRBV2	NA	TGTGCCAGCCTGGGGGGGTTTAGCAATCAGCCCCAGCATTTT	CASLGGFSNQPQHF
NA	TRBJ1-1	TRBV7-9	NA	TGTTCCAGCAGCCGGGAGTCGGGGATCACTGAAGCTTTCTTT	CSSSRESGITEAFF
NA	TRBJ1-1	TRBV28	TRBD1	TGTGCCAGCAGTTTATTTCAGGGGGCGGGGACTGAAGCTTTCTTT	CASSLFQGAGTEAFF
NA	TRBJ2-7	TRBV20-1	NA	TGCAGTGCCAGGTCCTACGAGCAGTACTTC	CSARSYEQYF
NA	TRBJ1-2	TRBV19	TRBD1	TGTGCCAGTAGTATAGGGGGACAGTTGTATGGCTACACCTTC	CASSIGGQLYGYTF
few	TRBJ1-1	TRBV20-1	NA	TGCAGTGCTAGCCGACTGACTGAAGCTTTCTTT	CSASRLTEAFF
NA	TRBJ1-2	TRBV19	NA	TGTGCCGCTCAGGGATCCCAGAGTTATGGCTACACCTTC	CAAQGSQSYGYTF
few	TRBJ2-7	TRBV6-6	TRBD2	TGTGCCAGCAGACCCCTTAGCGGGGGGGCCGGGGAGCAGTACTTC	CASRPLSGGAGEQYF
few	TRBJ1-3	TRBV29-1	NA	TGCAGCGCGGGACACGAAGCCTCTGGAAACACCATATATTTT	CSAGHEASGNTIYF
NA	TRBJ1-5	TRBV5-5	NA	TGTGCCAGCAGCTTGGCCTTAGTTAGCAATCAGCCCCAGCATTTT	CASSLALVSNQPQHF
NA	TRBJ2-2	TRBV9	NA	TGTGCCAGCACCCGGACAGATCTCACCGGGGAGCTGTTTTTT	CASTRTDLTGELFF
few	TRBJ1-1	TRBV7-8	NA	TGTGCCAGCAGCCACCGGGAGACCACTGAAGCTTTCTTT	CASSHRETTEAFF
NA	TRBJ2-7	TRBV7-2	TRBD2	TGTGCCAGCAGCTTAGGACTAGCGGGGCTCTACGAGCAGTACTTC	CASSLGLAGLYEQYF
once	TRBJ1-3	TRBV5-1	NA	TGCGCCAGCAGCGCAAAAGGGGGTGGAAACACCATATATTTT	CASSAKGGGNTIYF
NA	TRBJ1-5	TRBV19	TRBD1	TGTGCCAGTAGTACCTTACAGGGGGCGTCTTCCCAGCCCCAGCATTTT	CASSTLQGASSQPQHF
NA	TRBJ2-5	TRBV10-3	TRBD1	TGTGCCATCAGTGAGGGGACAGGGAGAGAGACCCAGTACTTC	CAISEGTGRETQYF
once	TRBJ2-7	TRBV6-5	NA	TGTGCCAGCAGTTCCCCGACAGACCCAGTCTCCTACGAGCAGTACTTC	CASSSPTDPVSYEQYF
NA	TRBJ2-7	TRBV6-5	NA	TGTGCCAGCGGGACAATTATGGAGCAGTACTTC	CASGTIMEQYF
NA	TRBJ2-7	TRBV7-2	TRBD1	TGTGCCAGCAGCTCATCCGGGACAGGGTTCTACGAGCAGTACTTC	CASSSSGTGFYEQYF
NA	TRBJ2-3	TRBV12-2	NA	TGTGCAAGTCGCTTACCGATGAGACTAGCGGGAGACACAGATACGCAGTATTTT	CASRLPMRLAGDTDTQYF
few	TRBJ1-4	TRBV6-1	NA	TGTGCCAGCAGTGAACTCGTAGGACAGCCCTCTGAAAAACTGTTTTTT	CASSELVGQPSEKLFF
NA	TRBJ1-2	TRBV10-3	NA	TGTGCCATCAGTGAGTCCAAGGGAGGCTATGGCTACACCTTC	CAISESKGGYGYTF
NA	TRBJ1-1	TRBV27	TRBD1	TGTGCCAGCAGTTCCCGGACAGGGGGGAACACTGAAGCTTTCTTT	CASSSRTGGNTEAFF
NA	TRBJ2-7	TRBV29-1	NA	TGCAGCGTTGAAGACGCGGTGATTGGACAAGGAAATTACGAGCAGTACTTC	CSVEDAVIGQGNYEQYF
NA	TRBJ1-6	TRBV7-8	NA	TGTGCCAGCCGCTCCCAATCACCCCTCCACTTT	CASRSQSPLHF
NA	TRBJ2-1	TRBV9	NA	TGTGCCAGCAGCGTGGGGAGTTCGAATGAGCAGTTCTTC	CASSVGSSNEQFF
once	TRBJ1-5	TRBV7-9	NA	TGTGCCAGCAGCCCAGGGGTGGGGGGGAGTCAGCCCCAGCATTTT	CASSPGVGGSQPQHF
NA	TRBJ1-2	TRBV5-4	NA	TGTGCGTTAAGGACAGCCAACTATGGCTACACCTTC	CALRTANYGYTF
NA	TRBJ1-1	TRBV4-3	TRBD1	TGCGCCAGCAGCCAAGGGCCCATAACAGGGGGCCCCACTGAAGCTTTCTTT	CASSQGPITGGPTEAFF
NA	TRBJ2-1	TRBV19	NA	TGTGCCAGTAGTGGGCAGCTCTACAATGAGCAGTTCTTC	CASSGQLYNEQFF
NA	TRBJ2-5	TRBV7-9	NA	TGTTCCAGCAGCCTCGGGTCCCGGCGGGGAGAGACCCAGTACTTC	CSSSLGSRRGETQYF
NA	TRBJ2-7	TRBV19	TRBD1	TGTGCCAGTAGCAGTATCCATTGGGACAGGGAATACGAGCAGTACTTC	CASSSIHWDREYEQYF
NA	TRBJ1-2	TRBV15	NA	TGTGCCACCAGCAGAGTGGGGGGGTCCCCCTCTAACTATGGCTACACCTTC	CATSRVGGSPSNYGYTF
NA	TRBJ2-7	TRBV7-9	NA	TGTGCCAGCAGCTTAGGAGGGGAGGTCTCCTACGAGCAGTACTTC	CASSLGGEVSYEQYF
NA	TRBJ2-2	TRBV5-1	NA	TGCGCCAGCAGAACAGAGAACACCGGGGAGCTGTTTTTT	CASRTENTGELFF
NA	TRBJ2-7	TRBV5-1	TRBD2	TGCGCCAGCAGCTTGGGACTAGCGGGGGCGCGCGAGCAGTACTTC	CASSLGLAGAREQYF
NA	TRBJ1-4	TRBV29-1	NA	TGCAGCGTTGAAGAAACCGGGGTGGCTGAAAAACTGTTTTTT	CSVEETGVAEKLFF
NA	TRBJ1-1	TRBV6-5	NA	TGTGCTTCAAACAGGGAAGGCACTGAAGCTTTCTTT	CASNREGTEAFF
NA	TRBJ1-1	TRBV5-1	NA	TGCGCCAGCAGCTTGGGGACACTTAGTGGTGGGATGAACACTGAAGCTTTCTTT	CASSLGTLSGGMNTEAFF
NA	TRBJ1-2	TRBV4-3	NA	TGCGCCAGCAGCCAACCCCTTACAGGATTTCGAGGCTCTGGCTACACCTTC	CASSQPLTGFRGSGYTF
NA	TRBJ2-2	TRBV5-6	TRBD2	TGTGCCAGCAGCTTGATGGGGGGGGTCAACACCGGGGAGCTGTTTTTT	CASSLMGGVNTGELFF
NA	TRBJ2-3	TRBV5-4	TRBD2	TGTGCCAGCAGCTTTAGCGGGGCTACAGATACGCAGTATTTT	CASSFSGATDTQYF
NA	TRBJ2-4	TRBV29-1	TRBD2	TGCAGCGTTGAAGGACTAGCGGGAGGATCCAAAAACATTCAGTACTTC	CSVEGLAGGSKNIQYF
NA	TRBJ2-1	TRBV5-1	TRBD2	TGCGCCAGCAGACTTTCTAGCGGGAGTCGGAATGAGCAGTTCTTC	CASRLSSGSRNEQFF
NA	TRBJ1-1	TRBV30	TRBD1	TGTGCCTGGAGTTCTCCGGGACAGGGGGACACTGAAGCTTTCTTT	CAWSSPGQGDTEAFF
NA	TRBJ2-5	TRBV27	TRBD2	TGTGCCAGCAGTTTCTACGGCGGGGGGTGGGAGACCCAGTACTTC	CASSFYGGGWETQYF